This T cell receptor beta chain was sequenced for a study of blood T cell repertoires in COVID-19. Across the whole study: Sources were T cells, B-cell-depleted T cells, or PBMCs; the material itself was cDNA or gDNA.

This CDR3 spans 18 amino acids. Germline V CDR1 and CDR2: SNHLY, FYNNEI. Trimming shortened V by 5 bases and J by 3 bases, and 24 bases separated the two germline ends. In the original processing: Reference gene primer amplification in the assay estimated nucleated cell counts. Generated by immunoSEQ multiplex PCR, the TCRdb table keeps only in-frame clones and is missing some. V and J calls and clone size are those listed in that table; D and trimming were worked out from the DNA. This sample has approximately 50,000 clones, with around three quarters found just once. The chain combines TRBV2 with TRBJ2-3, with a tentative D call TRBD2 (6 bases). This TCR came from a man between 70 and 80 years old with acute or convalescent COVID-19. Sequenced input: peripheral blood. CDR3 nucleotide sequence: TGTGCCAGCAGTCGACCGCCAACTTTGCGGGACGGAACAGATACGCAGTATTTT. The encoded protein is CASSRPPTLRDGTDTQYF.